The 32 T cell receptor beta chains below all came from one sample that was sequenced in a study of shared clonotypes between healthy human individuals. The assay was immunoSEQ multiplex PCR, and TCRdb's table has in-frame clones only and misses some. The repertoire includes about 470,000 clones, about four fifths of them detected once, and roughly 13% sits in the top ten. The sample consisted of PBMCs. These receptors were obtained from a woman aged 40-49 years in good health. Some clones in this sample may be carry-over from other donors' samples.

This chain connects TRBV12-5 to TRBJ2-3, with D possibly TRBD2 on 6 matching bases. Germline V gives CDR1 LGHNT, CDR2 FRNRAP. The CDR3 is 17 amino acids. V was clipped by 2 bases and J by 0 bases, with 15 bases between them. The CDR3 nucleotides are TGTGCTAGTGGTTTGTGGGTCGCGGGGACTAGCACAGATACGCAGTATTTT. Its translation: CASGLWVAGTSTDTQYF. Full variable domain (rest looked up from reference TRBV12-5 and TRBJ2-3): DARVTQTPRHKVTEMGQEVTMRCQPILGHNTVFWYRQTMMQGLELLAYFRNRAPLDDSGMPKDRFSAEMPDATLATLKIQPSEPRDSAVYFCASGLWVAGTSTDTQYFGPGTRLTVL.

The CDR3 is CASSIERELTYEQYF. Here the CDR3 DNA reads TGTGCCAGTAGTATCGAGCGGGAGCTTACCTACGAGCAGTACTTC. The V gene is TRBV19, the J gene TRBJ2-7, with TRBD2 matching over 8 bases. This CDR3 region has 15 residues. With V trimmed by 3 bases and J by 2 bases, 6 bases remained unmatched. The germline V gene encodes CDR1 LNHDA and CDR2 SQIVND (reference sequence).

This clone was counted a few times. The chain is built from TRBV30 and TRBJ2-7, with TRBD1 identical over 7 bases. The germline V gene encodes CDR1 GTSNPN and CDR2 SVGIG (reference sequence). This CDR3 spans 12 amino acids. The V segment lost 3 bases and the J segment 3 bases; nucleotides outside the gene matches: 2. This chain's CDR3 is CAWSGQVYEQYF. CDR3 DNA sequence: TGTGCCTGGAGCGGACAGGTCTACGAGCAGTACTTC.

CDR3 coding DNA: TGTGCCAGCAGTTTCCTCGGACAGGGGGCTCAGCCCCAGCATTTT. This codes for CASSFLGQGAQPQHF. The J gene is TRBJ1-5, the V gene TRBV28; TRBD1 matches at 11 bases. Germline V CDR1 and CDR2: MDHEN, SYDVKM. The CDR3 is 15 amino acids. Trimming at V came to 3 bases and at J to 6 bases, leaving 4 bases not matched to a gene.

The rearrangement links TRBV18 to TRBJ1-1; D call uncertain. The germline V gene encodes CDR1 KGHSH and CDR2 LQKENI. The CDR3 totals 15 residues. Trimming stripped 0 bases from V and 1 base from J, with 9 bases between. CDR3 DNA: TGTGCCAGCTCACCACCGTCGGTGGGGAACACTGAAGCTTTCTTT. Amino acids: CASSPPSVGNTEAFF.

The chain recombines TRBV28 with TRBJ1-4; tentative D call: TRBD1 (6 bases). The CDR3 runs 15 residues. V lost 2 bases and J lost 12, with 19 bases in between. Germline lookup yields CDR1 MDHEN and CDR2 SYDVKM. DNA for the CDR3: TGTGCCAGCAGTTTACCGGGACAACTAATATGGCAACTGTTTTTT. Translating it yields CASSLPGQLIWQLFF.

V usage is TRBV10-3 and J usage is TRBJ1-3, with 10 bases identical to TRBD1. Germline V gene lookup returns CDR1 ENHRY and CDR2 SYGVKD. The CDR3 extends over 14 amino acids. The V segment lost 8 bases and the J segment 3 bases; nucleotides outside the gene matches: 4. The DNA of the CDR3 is TGTGCCATCGGGGGACAGGGGAATGGAAACACCATATATTTT. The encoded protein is CAIGGQGNGNTIYF.

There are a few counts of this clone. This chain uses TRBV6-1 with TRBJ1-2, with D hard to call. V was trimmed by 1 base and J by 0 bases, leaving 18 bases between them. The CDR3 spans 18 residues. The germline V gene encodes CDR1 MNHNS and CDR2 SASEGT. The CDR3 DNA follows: TGTGCCAGCAGTGAAGTTGGGTTCATAACGAGATCTAACTATGGCTACACCTTC. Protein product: CASSEVGFITRSNYGYTF.

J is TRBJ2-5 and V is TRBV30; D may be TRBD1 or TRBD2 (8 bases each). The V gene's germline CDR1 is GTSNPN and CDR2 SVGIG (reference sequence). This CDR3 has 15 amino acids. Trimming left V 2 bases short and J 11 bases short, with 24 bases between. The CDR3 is CAWSRGQGLVEEQYF. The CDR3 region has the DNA TGTGCCTGGAGTCGAGGACAGGGACTAGTAGAGGAGCAGTACTTC.

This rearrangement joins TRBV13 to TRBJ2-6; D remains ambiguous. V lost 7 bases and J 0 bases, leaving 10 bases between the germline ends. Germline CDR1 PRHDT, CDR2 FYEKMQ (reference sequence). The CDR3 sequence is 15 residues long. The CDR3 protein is CASTEGSSGANVLTF. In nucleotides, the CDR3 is TGTGCCAGCACCGAAGGAAGCTCTGGGGCCAACGTCCTGACTTTC.

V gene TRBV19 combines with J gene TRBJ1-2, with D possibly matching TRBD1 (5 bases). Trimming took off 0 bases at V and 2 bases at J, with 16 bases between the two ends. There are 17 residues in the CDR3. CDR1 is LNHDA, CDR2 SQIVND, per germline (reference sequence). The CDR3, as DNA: TGTGCCAGTAGTATAGATCAAAGGGACCCCGGGAACTATGGCTACACCTTC. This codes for CASSIDQRDPGNYGYTF. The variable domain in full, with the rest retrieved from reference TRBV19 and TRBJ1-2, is DGGITQSPKYLFRKEGQNVTLSCEQNLNHDAMYWYRQDPGQGLRLIYYSQIVNDFQKGDIAEGYSVSREKKESFPLTVTSAQKNPTAFYLCASSIDQRDPGNYGYTFGSGTRLTVV.

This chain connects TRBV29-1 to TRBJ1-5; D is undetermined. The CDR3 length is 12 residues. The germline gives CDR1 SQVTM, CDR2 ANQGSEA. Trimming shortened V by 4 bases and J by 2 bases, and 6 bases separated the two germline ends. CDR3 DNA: TGCAGCGTTGGATCCGGCAATCAGCCCCAGCATTTT. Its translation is CSVGSGNQPQHF.

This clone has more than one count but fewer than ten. In DNA, the CDR3 is TGTGCCAGCTACAGATATGGCTACACCTTC. Protein product: CASYRYGYTF. This chain joins TRBV2 and TRBJ1-2; D ambiguous. Deletions cut 8 bases from V and 5 bases from J, with 6 bases between. The CDR3 loop spans 10 amino acids. Looked up from germline, CDR1 is SNHLY and CDR2 is FYNNEI.

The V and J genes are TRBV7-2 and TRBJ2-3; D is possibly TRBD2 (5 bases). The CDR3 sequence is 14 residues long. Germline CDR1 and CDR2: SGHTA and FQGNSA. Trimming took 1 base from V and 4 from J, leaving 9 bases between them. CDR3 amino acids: CASSLDVGADTQYF. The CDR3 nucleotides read TGTGCCAGCAGCTTAGACGTGGGAGCAGATACGCAGTATTTT.

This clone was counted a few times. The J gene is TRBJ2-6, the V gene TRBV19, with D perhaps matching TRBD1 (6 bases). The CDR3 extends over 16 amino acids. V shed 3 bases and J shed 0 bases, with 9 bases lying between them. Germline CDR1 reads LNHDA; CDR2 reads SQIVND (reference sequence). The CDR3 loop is CASSMGAVSGANVLTF. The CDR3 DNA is TGTGCCAGTAGTATGGGGGCCGTCTCTGGGGCCAACGTCCTGACTTTC.

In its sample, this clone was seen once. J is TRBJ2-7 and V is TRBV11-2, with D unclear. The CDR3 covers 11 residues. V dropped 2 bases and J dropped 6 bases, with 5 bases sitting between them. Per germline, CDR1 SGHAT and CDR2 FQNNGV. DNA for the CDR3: TGTGCCAGCAGCTTAACTCCCGAGCAGTACTTC. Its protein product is CASSLTPEQYF.

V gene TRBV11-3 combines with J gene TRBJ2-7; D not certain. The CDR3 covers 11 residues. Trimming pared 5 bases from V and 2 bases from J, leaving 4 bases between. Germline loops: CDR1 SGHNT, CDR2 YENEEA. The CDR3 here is CASSLTYEQYF. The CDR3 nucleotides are TGTGCCAGCAGCCTGACCTACGAGCAGTACTTC.

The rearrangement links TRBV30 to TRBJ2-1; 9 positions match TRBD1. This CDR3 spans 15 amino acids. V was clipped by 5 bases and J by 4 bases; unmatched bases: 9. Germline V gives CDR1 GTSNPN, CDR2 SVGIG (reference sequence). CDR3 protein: CAWGLGQGLYNEQFF. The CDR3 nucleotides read TGTGCCTGGGGGTTGGGACAGGGATTATACAATGAGCAGTTCTTC.

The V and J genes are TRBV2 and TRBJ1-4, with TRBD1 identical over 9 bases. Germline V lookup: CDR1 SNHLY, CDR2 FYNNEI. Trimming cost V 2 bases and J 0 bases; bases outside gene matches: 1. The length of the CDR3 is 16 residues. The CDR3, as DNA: TGTGCCAGCAGTGAACGACAGGGGGCAACTAATGAAAAACTGTTTTTT. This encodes CASSERQGATNEKLFF.

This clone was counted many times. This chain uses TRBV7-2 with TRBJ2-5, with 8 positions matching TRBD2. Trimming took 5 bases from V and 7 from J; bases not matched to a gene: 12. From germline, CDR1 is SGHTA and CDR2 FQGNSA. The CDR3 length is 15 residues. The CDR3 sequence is CASSPRTSSGGTQYF. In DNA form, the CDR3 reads TGTGCCAGCAGCCCCCGGACTAGCTCTGGTGGGACCCAGTACTTC.

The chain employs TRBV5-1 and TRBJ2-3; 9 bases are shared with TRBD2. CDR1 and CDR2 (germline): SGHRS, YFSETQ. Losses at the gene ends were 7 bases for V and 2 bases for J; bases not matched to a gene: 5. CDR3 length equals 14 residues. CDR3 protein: CASSGLANTDTQYF. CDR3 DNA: TGCGCCAGCTCGGGACTAGCAAACACAGATACGCAGTATTTT.

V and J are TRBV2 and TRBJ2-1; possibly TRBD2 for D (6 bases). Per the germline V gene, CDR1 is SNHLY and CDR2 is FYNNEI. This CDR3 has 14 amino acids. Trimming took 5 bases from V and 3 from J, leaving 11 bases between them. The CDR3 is CASSLGLHYNEQFF. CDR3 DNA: TGTGCCAGCAGTCTGGGACTTCACTACAATGAGCAGTTCTTC.

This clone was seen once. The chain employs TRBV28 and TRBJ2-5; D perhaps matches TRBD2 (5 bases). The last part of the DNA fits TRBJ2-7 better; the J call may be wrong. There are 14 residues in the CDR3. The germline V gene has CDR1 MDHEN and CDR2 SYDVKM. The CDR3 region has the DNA TGTGCCAGCAGTACGACCTCCGGGGTCTACGAGCAGTACTTC. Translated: CASSTTSGVYEQYF.

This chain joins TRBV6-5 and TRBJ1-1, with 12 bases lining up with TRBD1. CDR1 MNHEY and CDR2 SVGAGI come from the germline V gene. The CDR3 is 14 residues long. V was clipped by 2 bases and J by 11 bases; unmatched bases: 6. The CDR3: CASSYMGQGAPAFF. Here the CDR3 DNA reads TGTGCCAGCAGTTACATGGGACAGGGGGCGCCTGCTTTCTTT.

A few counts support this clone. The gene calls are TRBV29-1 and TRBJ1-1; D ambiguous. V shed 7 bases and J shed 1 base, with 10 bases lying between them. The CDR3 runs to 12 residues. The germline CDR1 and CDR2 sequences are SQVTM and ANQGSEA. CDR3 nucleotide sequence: TGCAGCGGAGCCGAGGAGAACACTGAAGCTTTCTTT. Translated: CSGAEENTEAFF.

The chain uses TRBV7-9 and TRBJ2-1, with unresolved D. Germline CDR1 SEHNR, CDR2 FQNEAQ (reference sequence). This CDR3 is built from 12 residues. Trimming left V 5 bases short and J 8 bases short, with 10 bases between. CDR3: CASSPLGDEQFF. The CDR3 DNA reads TGTGCCAGCAGCCCCCTAGGCGATGAGCAGTTCTTC.

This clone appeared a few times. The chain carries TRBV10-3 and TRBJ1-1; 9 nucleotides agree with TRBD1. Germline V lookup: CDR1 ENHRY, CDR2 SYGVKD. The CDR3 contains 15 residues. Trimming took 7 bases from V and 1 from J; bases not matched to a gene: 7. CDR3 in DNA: TGTGCCATCACCCCCTCGGACAGGGGGAACACTGAAGCTTTCTTT. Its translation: CAITPSDRGNTEAFF.

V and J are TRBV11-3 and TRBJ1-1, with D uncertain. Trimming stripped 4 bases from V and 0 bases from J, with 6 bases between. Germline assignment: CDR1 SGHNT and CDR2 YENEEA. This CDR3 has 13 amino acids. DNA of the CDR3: TGTGCCAGCAGCTCACAGATGAACACTGAAGCTTTCTTT. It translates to CASSSQMNTEAFF. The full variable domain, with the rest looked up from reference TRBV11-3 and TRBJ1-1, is EAGVVQSPRYKIIEKKQPVAFWCNPISGHNTLYWYLQNLGQGPELLIRYENEEAVDDSQLPKDRFSAERLKGVDSTLKIQPAELGDSAVYLCASSSQMNTEAFFGQGTRLTVV.

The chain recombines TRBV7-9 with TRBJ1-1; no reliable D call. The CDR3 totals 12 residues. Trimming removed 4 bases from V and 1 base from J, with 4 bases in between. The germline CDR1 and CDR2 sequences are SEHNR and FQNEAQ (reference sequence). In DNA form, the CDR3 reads TGTGCCAGCAGCTGGGAGAACACTGAAGCTTTCTTT. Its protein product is CASSWENTEAFF.

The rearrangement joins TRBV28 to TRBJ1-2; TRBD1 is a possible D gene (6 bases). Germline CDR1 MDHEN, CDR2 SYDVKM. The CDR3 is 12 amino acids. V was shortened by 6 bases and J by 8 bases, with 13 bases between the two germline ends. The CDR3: CASSLGTRGYTF. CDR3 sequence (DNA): TGTGCCAGCAGCCTCGGGACACGGGGCTACACCTTC.

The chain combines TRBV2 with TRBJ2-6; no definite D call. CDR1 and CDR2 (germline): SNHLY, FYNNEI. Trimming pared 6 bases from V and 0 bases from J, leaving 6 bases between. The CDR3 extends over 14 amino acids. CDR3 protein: CASRPNSGANVLTF. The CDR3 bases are TGTGCCAGCAGACCAAACTCTGGGGCCAACGTCCTGACTTTC.

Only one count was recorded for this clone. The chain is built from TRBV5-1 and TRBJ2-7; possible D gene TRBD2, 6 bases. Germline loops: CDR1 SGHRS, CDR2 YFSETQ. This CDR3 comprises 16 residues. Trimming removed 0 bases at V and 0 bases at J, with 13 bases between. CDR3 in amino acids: CASSLDLAGSSYEQYF. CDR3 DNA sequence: TGCGCCAGCAGCTTGGACTTGGCGGGGAGCTCCTACGAGCAGTACTTC. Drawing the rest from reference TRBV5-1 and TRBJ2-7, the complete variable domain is KAGVTQTPRYLIKTRGQQVTLSCSPISGHRSVSWYQQTPGQGLQFLFEYFSETQRNKGNFPGRFSGRQFSNSRSEMNVSTLELGDSALYLCASSLDLAGSSYEQYFGPGTRLTVT.